Listed below are T cell receptor beta chains from one sample, sequenced in a study of cytotoxic CD8 clonotypes in ibrutinib-treated CLL. Clones were read by immunoSEQ multiplex PCR, and TCRdb kept only the in-frame ones, dropping some. Of more than 110,000 clones detected, 65% to 85% appear once; the ten largest clones hold 7.6%. The starting material was PBMCs, obtained after 36 months of ibrutinib treatment. All receptors come from a human donor with chronic lymphocytic leukemia. CDR3s include the opening cysteine and the closing phenylalanine or tryptophan. The order of the fields is clone size, J gene, D gene, V gene, CDR3 DNA, CDR3 protein. The D gene is left open where the match is weak. Clone size appears in some rows only: once, few, many, or a class for an expanded clone.

clone_size: few; j_call: TRBJ2-3; d_call: -; v_call: TRBV7-9; cdr3_nt: TGTGCCAGCAGCTCTAGCACAGATACGCAGTATTTT; cdr3_aa: CASSSSTDTQYF
clone_size: -; j_call: TRBJ1-2; d_call: -; v_call: TRBV29-1; cdr3_nt: TGCAGCGTTGACAGGACAGCGAGCTTTGGAAACTATGGCTACACCTTC; cdr3_aa: CSVDRTASFGNYGYTF
clone_size: -; j_call: TRBJ2-2; d_call: TRBD2; v_call: TRBV5-1; cdr3_nt: TGCGCCAGCAGCTTGAGATCTAGCGGCACCGGGGAGCTGTTTTTT; cdr3_aa: CASSLRSSGTGELFF
clone_size: -; j_call: TRBJ2-7; d_call: TRBD1; v_call: TRBV11-2; cdr3_nt: TGTGCCAGCAGCACCGGCTGGGGACAGCCCTACGAGCAGTACTTC; cdr3_aa: CASSTGWGQPYEQYF
clone_size: -; j_call: TRBJ1-1; d_call: -; v_call: TRBV4-2; cdr3_nt: TGTGCCAGCAGCCAAGATCGAGCTTTCTTT; cdr3_aa: CASSQDRAFF
clone_size: -; j_call: TRBJ2-1; d_call: -; v_call: TRBV15; cdr3_nt: TGTGCCACCAGCGGCCCCGGGACCATAGCCTACAATGAGCAGTTCTTC; cdr3_aa: CATSGPGTIAYNEQFF
clone_size: -; j_call: TRBJ1-1; d_call: -; v_call: TRBV5-4; cdr3_nt: TGTGCCAGCAGCTTGAGTGGGCATGGGAAGGCTGAAGCTTTCTTT; cdr3_aa: CASSLSGHGKAEAFF
clone_size: -; j_call: TRBJ2-7; d_call: TRBD2; v_call: TRBV30; cdr3_nt: TGTGCCTGGAGTGTGGCGGGGGGGAACGAGCAGTACTTC; cdr3_aa: CAWSVAGGNEQYF
clone_size: -; j_call: TRBJ1-1; d_call: -; v_call: TRBV5-1; cdr3_nt: TGCGCCAGCAGCTTGACCGCTCGGGACACTGAAGCTTTCTTT; cdr3_aa: CASSLTARDTEAFF
clone_size: -; j_call: TRBJ2-7; d_call: -; v_call: TRBV18; cdr3_nt: TGTGCCAGCTCACCCGAAGACTGGAGCTCCTACGAGCAGTACTTC; cdr3_aa: CASSPEDWSSYEQYF
clone_size: -; j_call: TRBJ1-2; d_call: -; v_call: TRBV2; cdr3_nt: TGTGCCAGCAGTGAAAGTTTTTCCAGCGGGGGGGTCCCTGGCTACACCTTC; cdr3_aa: CASSESFSSGGVPGYTF
clone_size: -; j_call: TRBJ1-3; d_call: -; v_call: TRBV28; cdr3_nt: TGTGCCAGCAGTTTCCCACAGATCCTAGGAAACACCATATATTTT; cdr3_aa: CASSFPQILGNTIYF
clone_size: -; j_call: TRBJ1-2; d_call: TRBD1; v_call: TRBV6-5; cdr3_nt: TGTGCCAGCAGCCCAGGCAGGGGGTATGGCTACACCTTC; cdr3_aa: CASSPGRGYGYTF
clone_size: -; j_call: TRBJ1-4; d_call: -; v_call: TRBV28; cdr3_nt: TGTGCCAGCAGGAACAGGGAAGGGGTAGGAAAACTGTTTTTT; cdr3_aa: CASRNREGVGKLFF
clone_size: -; j_call: TRBJ2-5; d_call: TRBD2; v_call: TRBV5-4; cdr3_nt: TGTGCCAGCAGCCCCCGCGGAGCGGGAGATGCAGAGACCCAGTACTTC; cdr3_aa: CASSPRGAGDAETQYF
clone_size: -; j_call: TRBJ2-7; d_call: -; v_call: TRBV4-2; cdr3_nt: TGTGCCAGCAGCCACTGGTCAGGTCAGGACGAGCAGTACTTC; cdr3_aa: CASSHWSGQDEQYF
clone_size: -; j_call: TRBJ2-1; d_call: -; v_call: TRBV5-1; cdr3_nt: TGCGCCAGCAGCCCAGACCCCGATAATGAGCAGTTCTTC; cdr3_aa: CASSPDPDNEQFF
clone_size: -; j_call: TRBJ2-5; d_call: -; v_call: TRBV5-4; cdr3_nt: TGTGCCAGCAGCCCGCCCTTTATGGGGCTGGAGACCCAGTACTTC; cdr3_aa: CASSPPFMGLETQYF
clone_size: -; j_call: TRBJ1-1; d_call: -; v_call: TRBV6-4; cdr3_nt: TGTGCCGGCTTCACGGACTGGCCGAACACTGAAGCTTTCTTT; cdr3_aa: CAGFTDWPNTEAFF
clone_size: -; j_call: TRBJ1-4; d_call: -; v_call: TRBV27; cdr3_nt: TGTGCCAGCAGTTTATCGCGGCACTATGAAAAACTGTTTTTT; cdr3_aa: CASSLSRHYEKLFF
clone_size: -; j_call: TRBJ2-4; d_call: -; v_call: TRBV7-9; cdr3_nt: TGTGCCAGCAGCCCCTCGTCGGTTTGGCTAGCCAAAAACATTCAGTACTTC; cdr3_aa: CASSPSSVWLAKNIQYF
clone_size: once; j_call: TRBJ2-2; d_call: -; v_call: TRBV10-3; cdr3_nt: TGTGCCATCAGTGAAAAAATACTCGGGGAGCTGTTTTTT; cdr3_aa: CAISEKILGELFF
clone_size: -; j_call: TRBJ1-5; d_call: -; v_call: TRBV27; cdr3_nt: TGTGCCAGCAGCCTAAGGACAGACGGCAATCAGCCCCAGCATTTT; cdr3_aa: CASSLRTDGNQPQHF
clone_size: -; j_call: TRBJ2-7; d_call: -; v_call: TRBV11-1; cdr3_nt: TGTGCCAGCAGCTTAGGCGGTAACTCCTACGAGCAGTACTTC; cdr3_aa: CASSLGGNSYEQYF
clone_size: -; j_call: TRBJ2-7; d_call: -; v_call: TRBV6-1; cdr3_nt: TGTGCCAGCAGGGGTATCTACGAGCAGTACTTC; cdr3_aa: CASRGIYEQYF